The 25 T cell receptor beta chains reported below all come from one sample, sequenced in a study of T cell repertoires in cytomegalovirus infection. One entry per CDR3 protein results from TCRdb running MiXCR on the reads. Of 500,000 to 600,000 distinct CDR3 sequences listed, about 15% were seen once; the top ten hold under 30%. Sequencing was carried out using CD8+ T cells from PBMCs. These receptors were taken from a human donor in good health (CMV status not recorded). Some clones in this sample may be carry-over from other donors' samples.

The chain couples TRBV19 to TRBJ2-1, with 11 bases identical to TRBD2. The CDR3 consists of 17 residues. V lost 3 bases to trimming and J lost 8 bases; unmatched junction nucleotides: 12. Germline CDR1 reads LNHDA; CDR2 reads SQIVND (reference sequence). In DNA form, the CDR3 reads TGTGCCAGTAGTATTCTCCTCCTAGCGGGGGGTATGGATGAGCAGTTCTTC. It specifies CASSILLLAGGMDEQFF.

At least ten counts were recorded for this clonotype. The chain uses TRBV7-9 and TRBJ1-2, with a weak D call TRBD1 (5 bases). V was shortened by 4 bases and J by 4 bases, with 16 bases between the two germline ends. Germline V lookup: CDR1 SEHNR, CDR2 FQNEAQ (reference sequence). The CDR3 loop spans 15 amino acids. This CDR3 reads CASSSGVLLLYGYTF. DNA of the CDR3: TGTGCCAGCAGCTCGGGGGTCTTGCTTCTCTATGGCTACACCTTC.

Points on this clonotype: The final CDR3 position lacks the conserved phenylalanine or tryptophan, pointing to a likely read error. The chain joins TRBV12-3 or TRBV12-4 to TRBJ2-7, with D uncertain. The V gene lost 3 bases and the J gene lost 4 bases, with 7 bases spanning the gap. CDR3 length: 12 residues. Here the CDR3 DNA reads TGTGCCAGCAGTTTTAAGTTTTACGAGCAGTACTAC. Translated, it gives CASSFKFYEQYY.

This clonotype has a count of ten or more. The CDR3 bases are TGTGCCAGCAGTTACGTTAGGGGGGGGCGAGGCTATAATTCACCCCTCCACTTT. This codes for CASSYVRGGRGYNSPLHF. This chain connects TRBV6-5 to TRBJ1-6, with D possibly matching TRBD1 (6 bases). The CDR3 is 18 amino acids. Between the trimmed V and J ends, which lost 2 bases and 3 bases, there was a span of 17 bases. The germline V gene encodes CDR1 MNHEY and CDR2 SVGAGI.

This clonotype appeared a few times. V gene TRBV5-6 combines with J gene TRBJ2-6, with D unclear. This CDR3 spans 16 amino acids. CDR1 and CDR2 (germline): SGHDT, YYEEEE. Trimming took off 0 bases at V and 0 bases at J, with 7 bases between the two ends. The CDR3 is CASSLGQISGANVLTF. For the CDR3, the DNA is TGTGCCAGCAGCTTGGGGCAGATCTCTGGGGCCAACGTCCTGACTTTC.

This clonotype was counted only a few times. The chain couples TRBV19 to TRBJ2-1; possible D gene TRBD1, 5 bases. Per the germline V gene, CDR1 is LNHDA and CDR2 is SQIVND (reference sequence). V was shortened by 1 base and J by 4 bases, with 11 bases between the two germline ends. This CDR3 contains 15 residues. The CDR3 nucleotides read TGTGCCAGTAGTATAGGTGAAGGGGCTTACAATGAGCAGTTCTTC. It yields the protein CASSIGEGAYNEQFF.

This clonotype was seen a few times. The chain employs TRBV5-1 and TRBJ1-5, with TRBD1 matching over 7 bases. CDR3 length: 15 residues. Per the germline V gene, CDR1 is SGHRS and CDR2 is YFSETQ. The junction had 4 bases not matched to a gene; V was cut back by 1 base and J by 3 bases. CDR3 sequence: CASSLRGQDNQPQHF. CDR3 nucleotides: TGCGCCAGCAGCTTGCGTGGACAGGACAATCAGCCCCAGCATTTT.

The rearrangement links TRBV5-5 to TRBJ1-4; TRBD1 is a possible D gene (5 bases). Germline CDR1 reads SGHKS; CDR2 reads YYEKEE (reference sequence). The V gene lost 0 bases and the J gene lost 5 bases, with 11 bases spanning the gap. The CDR3 has 15 amino acids. For the CDR3, the DNA is TGTGCCAGCAGCTTGGTAAGACAGAGAAATGAAAAACTGTTTTTT. It is translated as CASSLVRQRNEKLFF.

The chain recombines TRBV5-4 with TRBJ2-7; D is unclear. The CDR3 sequence is 14 residues long. V lost 2 bases and J 2 bases, leaving 11 bases between the germline ends. Germline CDR1 and CDR2: SGHNT and YYREEE (reference sequence). The CDR3 DNA sequence: TGTGCCAGCAGCTTTGGAACTAAAACCTACGAGCAGTACTTC. It translates to CASSFGTKTYEQYF.

A few counts support this clonotype. The chain is built from TRBV5-4 and TRBJ2-2; unclear D gene. The CDR3 has 19 residues. Per germline, CDR1 SGHNT and CDR2 YYREEE (reference sequence). V was pared by 0 bases and J by 3 bases, with 21 bases between. The CDR3 here is CASSLAAGSGVGYTGELFF. CDR3 nucleotide sequence: TGTGCCAGCAGCTTGGCGGCAGGTTCGGGCGTTGGGTACACCGGGGAGCTGTTTTTT.

This clonotype was recorded at least ten times. V is TRBV28 and J is TRBJ2-1; D gene ambiguous. Germline V lookup: CDR1 MDHEN, CDR2 SYDVKM. Trimming took 4 bases from V and 8 from J, leaving 9 bases between them. This CDR3 has 12 amino acids. The CDR3 is CASSWGLDEQFF. CDR3 bases: TGTGCCAGCAGTTGGGGTTTAGATGAGCAGTTCTTC.

This clonotype was seen repeatedly, ten times or more. V and J are TRBV5-1 and TRBJ2-5, with 7 bases identical to TRBD1. The V gene end was trimmed by 5 bases and the J gene end by 5 bases; junction bases not matched to a gene: 15. The CDR3 has 16 residues. The germline V gene encodes CDR1 SGHRS and CDR2 YFSETQ. DNA for the CDR3: TGCGCCAGCAGTTTTGAACCCGACAGGGCATCGGAGACCCAGTACTTC. Amino acids: CASSFEPDRASETQYF.

This clonotype turned up a few times. V usage is TRBV6-4 and J usage is TRBJ1-1; perhaps TRBD1 as D (6 bases). Germline CDR1 MRHNA, CDR2 SNTAGT. With 3 bases removed from V and 1 base from J, the gap between germline ends came to 12 bases. The CDR3 is 15 residues long. The CDR3: CASSEKQGGNTEAFF. CDR3 in DNA: TGTGCCAGCAGTGAGAAACAGGGAGGGAACACTGAAGCTTTCTTT.

This sequence joins TRBV9 and TRBJ1-3; 7 positions match TRBD1. The CDR3 sequence is 16 residues long. J was trimmed by 4 bases and V by 6 bases; bases with no gene match: 13. Looked up from germline, CDR1 is SGDLS and CDR2 is YYNGEE. The DNA of the CDR3 is TGTGCCAGCAACCAGGAAGGACAGGTCTCGGGAAACACCATATATTTT. Its protein is CASNQEGQVSGNTIYF.

This clonotype was seen a single time. The chain combines TRBV14 with TRBJ1-2, with no clear D. CDR3 size: 14 residues. V lost 6 bases, J lost 3 bases, and 14 bases lay in between. The germline V gene has CDR1 SGHDN and CDR2 FVKESK. CDR3 in amino acids: CASSPLGQDYGYTF. The CDR3 DNA is TGTGCCAGCAGTCCCCTAGGGCAGGACTATGGCTACACCTTC. Full variable domain (outside the CDR3, taken from reference TRBV14 and TRBJ1-2): EAGVTQFPSHSVIEKGQTVTLRCDPISGHDNLYWYRRVMGKEIKFLLHFVKESKQDESGMPNNRFLAERTGGTYSTLKVQPAELEDSGVYFCASSPLGQDYGYTFGSGTRLTVV.

This clonotype has ten or more counts. The CDR3 region is CASTWGTSGGNEQFF. The CDR3 DNA reads TGTGCCAGCACCTGGGGGACTAGCGGGGGCAATGAGCAGTTCTTC. The chain links TRBV12-3 or TRBV12-4 to TRBJ2-1, with 14 bases that match TRBD2. The V and J ends lost 7 bases and 6 bases, in that order; junction bases with no gene match: 5. The CDR3 contains 15 residues.

This sequence joins TRBV6-6 and TRBJ1-1; D is unresolved. CDR1 MNHNY and CDR2 SVGAGI come from the germline V gene (reference sequence). CDR3 length equals 15 residues. Deletions cut 6 bases from V and 0 bases from J, with 14 bases between. The CDR3 nucleotides read TGTGCCAGCAGCCCCCGACGGATCCTGAACACTGAAGCTTTCTTT. Translating gives CASSPRRILNTEAFF.

The chain couples TRBV29-1 to TRBJ2-7, with a tentative D call TRBD2 (5 bases). Trimming took 2 bases from V and 5 from J, leaving 13 bases between them. This CDR3 region has 13 residues. The germline gives CDR1 SQVTM, CDR2 ANQGSEA. The CDR3 region is CSVESGSIDEQYF. As DNA, the CDR3 is TGCAGCGTTGAATCGGGGAGTATCGACGAGCAGTACTTC.

This chain uses TRBV12-5 with TRBJ1-1, with a tentative D call TRBD1 (5 bases). Germline CDR1 reads LGHNT; CDR2 reads FRNRAP. The V gene lost 3 bases and the J gene lost 4 bases, with 9 bases spanning the gap. This CDR3 contains 13 residues. The CDR3 DNA reads TGTGCTAGTGGTTTTCAAGGGGTCACTGAAGCTTTCTTT. As protein: CASGFQGVTEAFF.

The chain uses TRBV2 and TRBJ2-4; TRBD2 is a possible D gene (7 bases). Germline V gives CDR1 SNHLY, CDR2 FYNNEI. Between the trimmed V and J ends, which lost 2 bases and 7 bases, there was a span of 18 bases. The CDR3 has 16 residues. CDR3 loop: CASSEQWEGVGNIQYF. The CDR3 DNA is TGTGCCAGCAGTGAACAGTGGGAGGGGGTAGGGAACATTCAGTACTTC.

This clonotype was seen repeatedly, ten times or more. This chain joins TRBV7-6 and TRBJ1-2, with no clear D. Looked up from germline, CDR1 is SGHVS and CDR2 is FNYEAQ. Trimming pared 1 base from V and 8 bases from J, leaving 20 bases between. The CDR3 has 16 amino acids. CDR3 in amino acids: CASSLEPGRTMEGYTF. CDR3 DNA sequence: TGTGCCAGCAGCTTAGAACCCGGACGGACCATGGAGGGCTACACCTTC.

The rearrangement joins TRBV20-1 to TRBJ2-4; no firm D call. Trimming cost V 6 bases and J 0 bases, with 12 bases left between them. Germline V gene lookup returns CDR1 DFQATT and CDR2 SNEGSKA (reference sequence). The CDR3 totals 14 residues. CDR3 in DNA: TGCAGTGCAAGTGATTATGGAGCCAAAAACATTCAGTACTTC. Translated, it gives CSASDYGAKNIQYF.

The gene calls are TRBV24-1 and TRBJ1-3, with D perhaps matching TRBD1 (5 bases). CDR3 length equals 19 residues. Trimming removed 1 base at V and 3 bases at J, with 21 bases between. The germline V gene has CDR1 KGHDR and CDR2 SFDVKD. The CDR3 reads CATSDLIGAGSQDGNTIYF. The CDR3 DNA follows: TGTGCCACCAGTGATTTAATTGGTGCGGGGTCACAGGATGGAAACACCATATATTTT.

This clonotype was seen repeatedly, ten times or more. The rearrangement joins TRBV7-2 to TRBJ1-2; TRBD1 matches at 7 bases. The germline V gene encodes CDR1 SGHTA and CDR2 FQGNSA. This CDR3 has 15 amino acids. Trimming cost V 4 bases and J 8 bases; bases outside gene matches: 13. The CDR3 DNA is TGTGCCAGCAGCTGGGAGGGGGCGATGCCTAACGGCTACACCTTC. Encoded protein: CASSWEGAMPNGYTF.

This chain uses TRBV27 with TRBJ2-5; D is tentatively TRBD1 or TRBD2 (7 bases each). The CDR3 is 14 amino acids. V shed 3 bases and J shed 5 bases, with 13 bases lying between them. CDR1 and CDR2 from the germline V gene are MNHEY and SMNVEV (reference sequence). CDR3 amino acids: CASSFQGGEETQYF. The CDR3 DNA is TGTGCCAGCAGTTTCCAGGGGGGGGAGGAGACCCAGTACTTC.